What follows is one T cell receptor (beta chain) and its context. This specimen comes from a study of Ad26.COV2.S vaccination and SARS-CoV-2 variants. Only in-frame clones appear in the TCRdb table, and some are missing; sequencing was by immunoSEQ multiplex PCR. The table lists under 150,000 clones, 80% to 90% of them singletons. This CDR3 is 15 amino acids long. Trimming cost V 6 bases and J 0 bases; bases outside gene matches: 5. Germline-derived CDR1 and CDR2 are SGHRS and YFSETQ. This chain connects TRBV5-1 to TRBJ2-2; 7 bases line up with TRBD1. The sequence was collected from a human donor who had recovered from COVID-19. Sequenced material: peripheral blood, taken after recovery from COVID-19. Written as DNA, the CDR3 is TGCGCCAGCACCAAGACAGGGTCGAACACCGGGGAGCTGTTTTTT. Protein product: CASTKTGSNTGELFF. Full variable domain (missing parts from reference TRBV5-1 and TRBJ2-2): KAGVTQTPRYLIKTRGQQVTLSCSPISGHRSVSWYQQTPGQGLQFLFEYFSETQRNKGNFPGRFSGRQFSNSRSEMNVSTLELGDSALYLCASTKTGSNTGELFFGEGSRLTVL.